The 13 T cell receptor beta chains listed next were all sequenced from one sample in a study of early T cells in non-severe SARS-CoV-2 infection. TCRdb re-analysed the 5' RACE reads in MiXCR, keeping a single row per CDR3 protein. The sample has about 67,000 distinct CDR3 sequences; 9.5% to 13% are singletons. The sample was whole blood. The source of these receptors is an adult who was a healthcare worker with PCR-confirmed SARS-CoV-2 infection or an uninfected control (not recorded which).

This clonotype showed up many times. The V and J genes are TRBV29-1 and TRBJ2-1; 10 bases map to TRBD2. The CDR3 runs to 11 residues. In germline, CDR1 is SQVTM, CDR2 ANQGSEA. CDR3 loop: CSSSGSNEQFF. CDR3 in DNA: TGCAGTTCTAGCGGGAGCAATGAGCAGTTCTTC.

The V and J genes are TRBV7-3 and TRBJ2-4; weak D call: TRBD1 (5 bases). CDR1 is SGHTA and CDR2 is FQGTGA in the germline V gene. The length of the CDR3 is 17 residues. V was shortened by 2 bases and J by 1 base, with 15 bases between the two germline ends. CDR3 nucleotides: TGTGCCAGCAGCTTAGGACAAGGGATTGGGGCCAAAAACATTCAGTACTTC. This encodes CASSLGQGIGAKNIQYF.

As DNA, the CDR3 is TGCAGCGTTGAGAGTGGGGGTACGCAGTATTTT. It yields the protein CSVESGGTQYF. V and J are TRBV29-1 and TRBJ2-3, with D perhaps given as TRBD1 or TRBD2 (5 bases each). The germline gives CDR1 SQVTM, CDR2 ANQGSEA. V gave up 3 bases and J gave up 8 bases, with 9 bases separating them. This CDR3 contains 11 residues.

This clonotype was observed at least ten times. The V call is TRBV9, the J call TRBJ2-1, with unresolved D. Germline CDR1 and CDR2: SGDLS and YYNGEE. The CDR3 is 13 amino acids. The ends were cut back, 3 bases at V and 10 bases at J, with 14 bases in the middle. CDR3 bases: TGTGCCAGCAGCGCGCTATTGGCCCAAGAGCAGTTCTTC. Protein sequence: CASSALLAQEQFF.

In its sample, this clonotype was seen many times. The V call is TRBV5-5, the J call TRBJ2-7; possibly TRBD1 for D (6 bases). V lost 4 bases and J lost 4, with 18 bases in between. This CDR3 comprises 15 residues. CDR1 and CDR2 from the germline V gene are SGHKS and YYEKEE (reference sequence). The CDR3 DNA follows: TGTGCCAGCAGCCCCTCGGTTACAGGGCGGTACGAGCAGTACTTC. It translates to CASSPSVTGRYEQYF.

This clonotype was detected ten times or more. V and J are TRBV24-1 and TRBJ2-1; weak D call: TRBD1 (5 bases). Germline CDR1 and CDR2: KGHDR and SFDVKD. Trimming left V 4 bases short and J 8 bases short, with 20 bases between. The CDR3 consists of 16 residues. CDR3: CATSDYGSQGDDEQFF. The DNA of the CDR3 is TGTGCCACCAGTGACTACGGGTCGCAGGGTGACGATGAGCAGTTCTTC.

This clonotype was seen repeatedly, ten times or more. V and J are TRBV5-1 and TRBJ2-1; 11 nucleotides line up with TRBD1. The CDR3 sequence is 15 residues long. Germline CDR1 reads SGHRS; CDR2 reads YFSETQ. Trimming removed 2 bases from V and 4 bases from J; junction bases left unmatched: 2. This CDR3 is CASSFGQGAYNEQFF. CDR3 coding DNA: TGCGCCAGCAGCTTCGGACAGGGGGCTTACAATGAGCAGTTCTTC. Full variable domain (outside the CDR3, taken from reference TRBV5-1 and TRBJ2-1): KAGVTQTPRYLIKTRGQQVTLSCSPISGHRSVSWYQQTPGQGLQFLFEYFSETQRNKGNFPGRFSGRQFSNSRSEMNVSTLELGDSALYLCASSFGQGAYNEQFFGPGTRLTVL.

A few counts support this clonotype. The CDR3, as DNA: TGTGCCAGCAGCAAAGAAGGAGGGGAGACCCAGTACTTC. Its translation is CASSKEGGETQYF. The chain joins TRBV21-1 to TRBJ2-5; the D call in the table, TRBD2, was not verified against the DNA. TRBV21-1 is termed a pseudogene. This CDR3 contains 13 residues.

This chain connects TRBV27 to TRBJ2-7, with a tentative D call TRBD2 (7 bases). The CDR3 is made up of 13 amino acids. Trimming pared 8 bases from V and 4 bases from J, leaving 15 bases between. Germline CDR1 and CDR2: MNHEY and SMNVEV (reference sequence). The CDR3: CASSRGGGYEQYF. CDR3 bases: TGTGCCAGCTCTCGCGGGGGCGGATACGAGCAGTACTTC.

This clonotype was detected ten times or more. CDR3 DNA sequence: TGTGCCAGCAGCTTAGCCGATTTAGTCCTCCACTTT. Encoded protein: CASSLADLVLHF. The rearrangement links TRBV11-2 to TRBJ1-6; D is ambiguous. CDR1 SGHAT and CDR2 FQNNGV come from the germline V gene. The CDR3 runs to 12 residues. The germline V and J ends were trimmed by 1 base and 15 bases, with 10 bases remaining between them.

The V and J genes are TRBV6-5 and TRBJ1-3; no reliable D call. This CDR3 comprises 12 residues. Germline values: CDR1 MNHEY, CDR2 SVGAGI. V was cut by 6 bases and J by 0 bases, with 3 bases left in between. CDR3 DNA: TGTGCCAGCAGGAGCTCTGGAAACACCATATATTTT. Translation: CASRSSGNTIYF.

This clonotype was counted between two and nine times. The genes are TRBV7-6 and TRBJ1-4, with D uncertain. Germline V gene data show CDR1 as SGHVS and CDR2 as FNYEAQ. The CDR3 is 15 residues long. Trimming took 1 base from V and 4 from J, leaving 10 bases between them. CDR3 region: CASSLGDQINEKLFF. The CDR3 DNA reads as TGTGCCAGCAGCTTAGGTGACCAGATTAATGAAAAACTGTTTTTT.

The chain has TRBV7-6 and TRBJ2-2, with no clear D. CDR1 is SGHVS, CDR2 FNYEAQ, per germline. The CDR3 has 13 amino acids. Trimming stripped 0 bases from V and 5 bases from J, with 4 bases between. The CDR3 DNA reads TGTGCCAGCAGCTTAGCGCGGACCGGGGAGCTGTTTTTT. This gives the protein CASSLARTGELFF.